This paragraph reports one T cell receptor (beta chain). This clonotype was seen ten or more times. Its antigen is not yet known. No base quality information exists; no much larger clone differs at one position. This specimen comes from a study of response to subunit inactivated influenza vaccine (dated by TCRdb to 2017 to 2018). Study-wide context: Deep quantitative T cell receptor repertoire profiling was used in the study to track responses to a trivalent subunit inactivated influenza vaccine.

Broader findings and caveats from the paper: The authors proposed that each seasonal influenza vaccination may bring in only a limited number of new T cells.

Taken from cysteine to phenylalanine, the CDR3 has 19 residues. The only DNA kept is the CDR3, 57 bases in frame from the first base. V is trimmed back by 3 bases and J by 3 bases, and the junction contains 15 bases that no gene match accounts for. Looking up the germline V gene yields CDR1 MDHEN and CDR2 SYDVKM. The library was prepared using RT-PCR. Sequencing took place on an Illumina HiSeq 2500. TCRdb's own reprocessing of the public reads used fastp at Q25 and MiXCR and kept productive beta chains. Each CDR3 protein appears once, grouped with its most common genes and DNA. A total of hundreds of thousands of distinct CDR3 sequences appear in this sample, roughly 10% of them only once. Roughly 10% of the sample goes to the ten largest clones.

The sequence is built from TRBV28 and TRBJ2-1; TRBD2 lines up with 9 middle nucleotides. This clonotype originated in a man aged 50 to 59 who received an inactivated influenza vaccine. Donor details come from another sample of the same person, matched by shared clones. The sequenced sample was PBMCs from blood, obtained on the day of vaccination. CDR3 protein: CASSFPRLAARELYNEQFF. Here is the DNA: TGTGCCAGCAGTTTCCCCCGACTAGCGGCAAGGGAACTCTACAATGAGCAGTTCTTC.